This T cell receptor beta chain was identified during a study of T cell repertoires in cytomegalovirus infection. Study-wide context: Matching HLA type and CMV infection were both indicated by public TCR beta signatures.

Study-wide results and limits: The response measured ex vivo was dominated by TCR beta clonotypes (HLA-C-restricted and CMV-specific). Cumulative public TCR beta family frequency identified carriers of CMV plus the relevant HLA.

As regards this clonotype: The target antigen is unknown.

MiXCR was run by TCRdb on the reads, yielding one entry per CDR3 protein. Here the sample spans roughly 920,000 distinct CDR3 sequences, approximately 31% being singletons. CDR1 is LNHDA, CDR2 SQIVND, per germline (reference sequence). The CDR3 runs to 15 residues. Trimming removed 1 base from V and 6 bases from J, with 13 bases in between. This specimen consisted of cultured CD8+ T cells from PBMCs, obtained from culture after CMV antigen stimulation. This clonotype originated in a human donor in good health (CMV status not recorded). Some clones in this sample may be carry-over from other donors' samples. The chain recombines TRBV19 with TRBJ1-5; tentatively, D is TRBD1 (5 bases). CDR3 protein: CASSIGQPFAQPQHF. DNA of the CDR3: TGTGCCAGTAGTATAGGACAGCCCTTTGCTCAGCCCCAGCATTTT.